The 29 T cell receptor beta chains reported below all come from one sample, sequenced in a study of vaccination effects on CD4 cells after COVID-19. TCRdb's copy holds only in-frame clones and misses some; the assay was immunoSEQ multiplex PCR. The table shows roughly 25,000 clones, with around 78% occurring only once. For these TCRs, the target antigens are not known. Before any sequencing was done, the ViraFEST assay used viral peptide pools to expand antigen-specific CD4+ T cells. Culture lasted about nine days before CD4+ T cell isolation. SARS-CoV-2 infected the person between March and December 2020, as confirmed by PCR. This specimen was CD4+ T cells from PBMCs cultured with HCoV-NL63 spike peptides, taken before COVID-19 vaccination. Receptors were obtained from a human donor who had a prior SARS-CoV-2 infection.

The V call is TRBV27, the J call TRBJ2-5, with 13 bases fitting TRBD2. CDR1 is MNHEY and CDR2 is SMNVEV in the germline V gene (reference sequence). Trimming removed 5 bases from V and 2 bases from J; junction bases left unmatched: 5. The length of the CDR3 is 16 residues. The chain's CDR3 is CASSTRTSGGQETQYF. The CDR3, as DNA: TGTGCCAGCAGTACCCGGACTAGCGGGGGACAAGAGACCCAGTACTTC.

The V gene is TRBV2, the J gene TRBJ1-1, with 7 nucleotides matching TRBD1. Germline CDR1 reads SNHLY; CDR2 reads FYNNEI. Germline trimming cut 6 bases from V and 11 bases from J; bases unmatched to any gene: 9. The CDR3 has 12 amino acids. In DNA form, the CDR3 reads TGTGCCAGCAGGATCACAGGGGCAGTCGCTTTCTTT. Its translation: CASRITGAVAFF.

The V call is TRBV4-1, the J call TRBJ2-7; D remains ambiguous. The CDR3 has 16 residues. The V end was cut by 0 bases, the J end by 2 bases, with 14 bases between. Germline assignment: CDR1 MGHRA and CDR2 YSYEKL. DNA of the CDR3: TGCGCCAGCAGCCAAGAAGACGAAGACATCACCTACGAGCAGTACTTC. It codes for CASSQEDEDITYEQYF.

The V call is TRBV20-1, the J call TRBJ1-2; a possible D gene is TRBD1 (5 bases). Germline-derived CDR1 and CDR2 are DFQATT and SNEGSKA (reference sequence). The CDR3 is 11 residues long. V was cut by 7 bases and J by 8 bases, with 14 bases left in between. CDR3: CSVMVQGGYTF. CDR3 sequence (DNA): TGCAGTGTAATGGTTCAGGGCGGCTACACCTTC.

The CDR3 DNA is TGTGCCAGCAGTGAAGGGGGACTCGGGGAGACCCAGTACTTC. Encoded protein: CASSEGGLGETQYF. The chain joins TRBV6-1 to TRBJ2-5; tentatively, D is TRBD2 (6 bases). The CDR3 is 14 residues long. Between the trimmed V and J ends, which lost 1 base and 5 bases, there was a span of 11 bases. Germline loops: CDR1 MNHNS, CDR2 SASEGT.

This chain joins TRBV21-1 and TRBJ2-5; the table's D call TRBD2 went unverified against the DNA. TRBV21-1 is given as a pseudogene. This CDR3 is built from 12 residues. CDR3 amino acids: CASPGLKETQYF. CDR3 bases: TGTGCCAGCCCGGGACTCAAAGAGACCCAGTACTTC.

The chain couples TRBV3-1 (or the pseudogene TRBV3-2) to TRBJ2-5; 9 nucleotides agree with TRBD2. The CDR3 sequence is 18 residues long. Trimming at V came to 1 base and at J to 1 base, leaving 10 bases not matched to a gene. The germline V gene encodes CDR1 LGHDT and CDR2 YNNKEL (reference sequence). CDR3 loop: CASSQGPLAGFFQETQYF. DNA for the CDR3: TGTGCCAGCAGCCAAGGGCCCCTAGCGGGGTTCTTCCAAGAGACCCAGTACTTC.

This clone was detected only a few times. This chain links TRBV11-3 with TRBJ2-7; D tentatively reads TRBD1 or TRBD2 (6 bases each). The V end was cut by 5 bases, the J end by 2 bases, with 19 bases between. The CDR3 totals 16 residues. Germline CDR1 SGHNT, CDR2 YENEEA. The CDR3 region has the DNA TGTGCCAGCAGCGACAGGTGGACTACCGTCGCCTACGAGCAGTACTTC. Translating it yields CASSDRWTTVAYEQYF.

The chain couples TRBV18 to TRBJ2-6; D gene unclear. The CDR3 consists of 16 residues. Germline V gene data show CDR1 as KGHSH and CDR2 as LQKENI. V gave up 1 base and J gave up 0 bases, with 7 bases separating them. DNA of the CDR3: TGTGCCAGCTCACCACAGGATTACTCTGGGGCCAACGTCCTGACTTTC. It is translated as CASSPQDYSGANVLTF.

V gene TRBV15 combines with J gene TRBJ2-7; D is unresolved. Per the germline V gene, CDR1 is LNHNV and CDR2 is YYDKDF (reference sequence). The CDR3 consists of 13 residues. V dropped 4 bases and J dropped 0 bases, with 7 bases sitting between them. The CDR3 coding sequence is TGTGCCACCAGCATAGGGCACTCCTACGAGCAGTACTTC. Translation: CATSIGHSYEQYF.

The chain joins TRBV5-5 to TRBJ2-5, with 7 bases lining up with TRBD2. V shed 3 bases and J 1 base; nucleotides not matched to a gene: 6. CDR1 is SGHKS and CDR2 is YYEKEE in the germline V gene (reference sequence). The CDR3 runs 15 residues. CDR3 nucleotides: TGTGCCAGCAGCTATGCGCTAGCGGTCCAAGAGACCCAGTACTTC. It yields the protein CASSYALAVQETQYF.

The CDR3 nucleotides read TGTGCCATCAGTGACTCTACTAGACGATACAATGAGCAGTTCTTC. The encoded protein is CAISDSTRRYNEQFF. This rearrangement joins TRBV10-3 to TRBJ2-1, with D perhaps TRBD2 (5 bases). The V gene's germline CDR1 is ENHRY and CDR2 SYGVKD. The CDR3 totals 15 residues. Deletions cut 3 bases from V and 4 bases from J, with 13 bases between.

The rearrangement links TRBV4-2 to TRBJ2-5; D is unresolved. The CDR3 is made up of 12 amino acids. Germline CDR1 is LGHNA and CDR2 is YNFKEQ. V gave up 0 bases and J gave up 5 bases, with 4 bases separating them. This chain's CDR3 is CASSQDKETQYF. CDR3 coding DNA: TGTGCCAGCAGCCAAGATAAGGAGACCCAGTACTTC.

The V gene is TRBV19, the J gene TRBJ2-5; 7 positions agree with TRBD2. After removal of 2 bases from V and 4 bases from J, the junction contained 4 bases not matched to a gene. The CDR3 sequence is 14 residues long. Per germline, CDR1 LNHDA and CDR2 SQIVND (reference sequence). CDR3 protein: CASSILGLVETQYF. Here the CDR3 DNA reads TGTGCCAGTAGTATATTAGGACTAGTAGAGACCCAGTACTTC.

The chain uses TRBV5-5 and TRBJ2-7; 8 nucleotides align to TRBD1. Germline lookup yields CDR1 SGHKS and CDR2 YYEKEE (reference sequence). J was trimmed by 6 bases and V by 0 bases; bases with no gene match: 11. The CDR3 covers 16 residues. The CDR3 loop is CASSLAPSQGVGEQYF. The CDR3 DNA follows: TGTGCCAGCAGCTTGGCCCCTTCACAGGGGGTGGGCGAGCAGTACTTC.

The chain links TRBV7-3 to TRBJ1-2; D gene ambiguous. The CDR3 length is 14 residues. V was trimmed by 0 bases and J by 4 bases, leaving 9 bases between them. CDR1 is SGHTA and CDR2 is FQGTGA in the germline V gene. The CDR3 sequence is CASSLTPGPYGYTF. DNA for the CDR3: TGTGCCAGCAGCTTAACCCCAGGACCCTATGGCTACACCTTC.

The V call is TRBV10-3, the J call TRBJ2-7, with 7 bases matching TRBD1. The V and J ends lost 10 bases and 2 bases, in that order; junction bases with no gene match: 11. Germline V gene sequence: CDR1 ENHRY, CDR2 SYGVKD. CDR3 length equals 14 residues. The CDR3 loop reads CATVGDRDTYEQYF. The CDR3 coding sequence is TGTGCCACCGTGGGCGACAGGGACACCTACGAGCAGTACTTC.

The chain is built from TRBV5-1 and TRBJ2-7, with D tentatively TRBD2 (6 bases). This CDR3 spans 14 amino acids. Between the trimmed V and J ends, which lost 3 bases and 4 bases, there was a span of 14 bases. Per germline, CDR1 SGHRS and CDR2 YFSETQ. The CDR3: CASSSLPGRYEQYF. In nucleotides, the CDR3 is TGCGCCAGCAGCTCCCTTCCCGGGAGATACGAGCAGTACTTC. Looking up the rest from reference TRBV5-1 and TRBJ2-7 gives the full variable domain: KAGVTQTPRYLIKTRGQQVTLSCSPISGHRSVSWYQQTPGQGLQFLFEYFSETQRNKGNFPGRFSGRQFSNSRSEMNVSTLELGDSALYLCASSSLPGRYEQYFGPGTRLTVT.

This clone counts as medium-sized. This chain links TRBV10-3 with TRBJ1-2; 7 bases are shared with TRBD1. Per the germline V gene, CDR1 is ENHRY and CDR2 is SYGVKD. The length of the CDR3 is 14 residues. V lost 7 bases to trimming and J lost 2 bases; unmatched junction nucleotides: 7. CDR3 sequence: CAIMGTDSNYGYTF. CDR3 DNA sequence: TGTGCCATCATGGGGACAGATTCCAACTATGGCTACACCTTC.

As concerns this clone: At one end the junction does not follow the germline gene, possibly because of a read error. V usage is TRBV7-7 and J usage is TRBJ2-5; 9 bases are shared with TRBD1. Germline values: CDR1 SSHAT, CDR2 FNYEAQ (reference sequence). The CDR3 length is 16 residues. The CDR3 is CASSQGGTGPRETQYF. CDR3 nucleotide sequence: TGTGCTAGCAGCCAAGGGGGGACAGGGCCCAGAGAGACCCAGTACTTC.

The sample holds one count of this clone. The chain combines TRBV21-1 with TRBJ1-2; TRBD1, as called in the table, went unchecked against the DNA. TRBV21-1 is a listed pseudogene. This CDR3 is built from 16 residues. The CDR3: CASSKMGGQTNYGYTF. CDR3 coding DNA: TGTGCCAGCAGCAAAATGGGGGGACAGACTAACTATGGCTACACCTTC.

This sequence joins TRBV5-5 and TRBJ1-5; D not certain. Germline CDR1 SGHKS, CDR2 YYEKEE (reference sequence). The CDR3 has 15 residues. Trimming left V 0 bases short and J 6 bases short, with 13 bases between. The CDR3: CASSLGANLRQPQHF. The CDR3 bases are TGTGCCAGCAGCTTGGGTGCCAATCTGCGTCAGCCCCAGCATTTT. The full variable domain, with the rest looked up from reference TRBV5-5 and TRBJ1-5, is DAGVTQSPTHLIKTRGQQVTLRCSPISGHKSVSWYQQVLGQGPQFIFQYYEKEERGRGNFPDRFSARQFPNYSSELNVNALLLGDSALYLCASSLGANLRQPQHFGDGTRLSIL.

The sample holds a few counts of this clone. In nucleotides, the CDR3 is TGTGCCAGCAGCTTACACTACACTCGGCAGTTCTTC. Amino acid sequence: CASSLHYTRQFF. This rearrangement joins TRBV7-2 to TRBJ2-1; no clear D gene. Trimming took 2 bases from V and 12 from J, leaving 11 bases between them. Germline-derived CDR1 and CDR2 are SGHTA and FQGNSA. The CDR3 totals 12 residues.

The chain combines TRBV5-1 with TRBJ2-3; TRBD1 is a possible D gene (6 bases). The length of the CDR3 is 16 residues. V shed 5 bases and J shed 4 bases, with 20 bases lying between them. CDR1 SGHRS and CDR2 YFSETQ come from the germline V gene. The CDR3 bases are TGCGCCAGCAGGGAAAGGACAGCCGCATGGGCAGATACGCAGTATTTT. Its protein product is CASRERTAAWADTQYF. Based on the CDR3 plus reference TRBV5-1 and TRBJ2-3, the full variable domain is KAGVTQTPRYLIKTRGQQVTLSCSPISGHRSVSWYQQTPGQGLQFLFEYFSETQRNKGNFPGRFSGRQFSNSRSEMNVSTLELGDSALYLCASRERTAAWADTQYFGPGTRLTVL.

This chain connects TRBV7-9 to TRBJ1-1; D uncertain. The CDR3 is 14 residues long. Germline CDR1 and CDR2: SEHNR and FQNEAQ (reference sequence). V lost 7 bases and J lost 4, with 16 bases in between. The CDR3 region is CASNAWAGGTEAFF. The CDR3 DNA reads TGTGCCAGCAACGCTTGGGCGGGCGGCACTGAAGCTTTCTTT.

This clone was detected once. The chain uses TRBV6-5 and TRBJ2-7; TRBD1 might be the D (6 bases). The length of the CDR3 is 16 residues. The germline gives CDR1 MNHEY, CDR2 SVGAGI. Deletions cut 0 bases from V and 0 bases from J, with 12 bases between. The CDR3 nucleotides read TGTGCCAGCAGTTACTCTGACAGGCGGAGCTCCTACGAGCAGTACTTC. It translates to CASSYSDRRSSYEQYF.

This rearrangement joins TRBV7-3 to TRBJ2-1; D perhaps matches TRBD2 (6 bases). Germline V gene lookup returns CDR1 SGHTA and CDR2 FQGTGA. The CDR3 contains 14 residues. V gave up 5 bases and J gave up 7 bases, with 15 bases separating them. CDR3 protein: CASSLSGTQNEQFF. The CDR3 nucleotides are TGTGCCAGCAGCCTCTCCGGGACTCAAAATGAGCAGTTCTTC.

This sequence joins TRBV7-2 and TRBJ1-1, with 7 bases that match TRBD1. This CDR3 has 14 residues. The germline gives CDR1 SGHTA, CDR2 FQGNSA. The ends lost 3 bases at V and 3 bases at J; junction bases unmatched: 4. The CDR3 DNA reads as TGTGCCAGCAGCTTCCAGGGGGGGGACACTGAAGCTTTCTTT. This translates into CASSFQGGDTEAFF.

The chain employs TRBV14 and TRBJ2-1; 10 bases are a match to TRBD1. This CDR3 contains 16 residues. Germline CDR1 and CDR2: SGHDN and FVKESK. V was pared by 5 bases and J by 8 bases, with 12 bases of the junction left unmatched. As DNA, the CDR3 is TGTGCCAGCAGCTTCCTGACGGGACAGGGGAACCATGAGCAGTTCTTC. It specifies CASSFLTGQGNHEQFF.